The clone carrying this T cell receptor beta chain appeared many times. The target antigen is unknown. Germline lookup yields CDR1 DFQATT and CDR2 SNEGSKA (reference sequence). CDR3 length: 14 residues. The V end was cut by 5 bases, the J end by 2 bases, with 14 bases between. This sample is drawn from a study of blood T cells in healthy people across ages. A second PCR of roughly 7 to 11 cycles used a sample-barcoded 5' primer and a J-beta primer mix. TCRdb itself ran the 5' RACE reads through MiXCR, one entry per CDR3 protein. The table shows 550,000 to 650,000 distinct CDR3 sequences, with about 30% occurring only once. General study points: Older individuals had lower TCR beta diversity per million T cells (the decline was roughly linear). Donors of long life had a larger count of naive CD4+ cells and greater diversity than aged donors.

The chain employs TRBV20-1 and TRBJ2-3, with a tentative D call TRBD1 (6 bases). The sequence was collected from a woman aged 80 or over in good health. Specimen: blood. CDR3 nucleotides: TGCAGTGCTCGGACAGAGACTTACACAGATACGCAGTATTTT. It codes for CSARTETYTDTQYF.